The next 22 T cell receptor beta chains were all read from a single sample in a study of human T cells and chemical hapten exposure. One entry per CDR3 protein results from TCRdb running MiXCR on the RACE reads. The sample records 100,000 or so distinct CDR3 sequences, 9.5% to 12% being singletons. The sample's time point: patch test 2, 6 weeks after DPC sensitization. Noted treatment: therapeutic diphenylcyclopropenone sensitization with weekly scalp DPC. This specimen was whole blood, taken in connection with sensitization to the hapten diphenylcyclopropenone (DPC). Every receptor here comes from a man aged 40-55 years with alopecia areata. Some clones in this sample may be carry-over from other donors' samples.

The chain carries TRBV7-2 and TRBJ1-1; perhaps TRBD1 as D (6 bases). Trimming shortened V by 2 bases and J by 5 bases, and 15 bases separated the two germline ends. The germline V gene encodes CDR1 SGHTA and CDR2 FQGNSA. The CDR3 extends over 15 amino acids. The CDR3 loop reads CASSLKSSGETEAFF. CDR3 nucleotide sequence: TGTGCCAGCAGCTTAAAATCGTCAGGGGAAACTGAAGCTTTCTTT.

In DNA, the CDR3 is TGTGCCACCAGTGCATACGGAAATCAGCCCCAGCATTTT. Translated, it gives CATSAYGNQPQHF. This chain links TRBV24-1 with TRBJ1-5; D uncertain. CDR1 and CDR2 (germline): KGHDR, SFDVKD. CDR3 length equals 13 residues. The ends were cut back, 5 bases at V and 4 bases at J, with 8 bases in the middle.

Many counts were recorded for this clonotype. V gene TRBV12-3 or TRBV12-4 combines with J gene TRBJ2-1, with 7 bases that match TRBD2. The CDR3 has 15 residues. V was clipped by 6 bases and J by 9 bases; unmatched bases: 14. CDR3: CASSLGWAGAGEQFF. Here the CDR3 DNA reads TGTGCCAGCAGCTTGGGGTGGGCGGGAGCTGGTGAGCAGTTCTTC.

This clonotype was observed at least ten times. The rearrangement uses TRBV7-2 and TRBJ2-1; D ambiguous. Germline assignment: CDR1 SGHTA and CDR2 FQGNSA. The CDR3 is made up of 11 amino acids. V was trimmed by 7 bases and J by 6 bases, leaving 7 bases between them. The CDR3 nucleotides are TGTGCCAGCACCTCTTTCAATGAGCAGTTCTTC. It specifies CASTSFNEQFF.

The chain combines TRBV12-3 or TRBV12-4 with TRBJ2-6; 15 nucleotides line up with TRBD2. The length of the CDR3 is 17 residues. Unmatched junction bases numbered 3, after V lost 6 bases and J lost 3 bases. The CDR3 loop is CASSPGLAGGGANVLTF. CDR3 DNA: TGTGCCAGCAGCCCGGGACTAGCGGGAGGTGGGGCCAACGTCCTGACTTTC.

The rearrangement uses TRBV5-5 and TRBJ2-5; no firm D call. CDR1 is SGHKS and CDR2 is YYEKEE in the germline V gene (reference sequence). V dropped 4 bases and J dropped 0 bases, with 7 bases sitting between them. The CDR3 has 13 residues. The chain's CDR3 is CASSVANQETQYF. The CDR3 DNA follows: TGTGCCAGCAGCGTGGCGAACCAAGAGACCCAGTACTTC.

This clonotype was seen a handful of times. The J gene is TRBJ1-6, the V gene TRBV14; 8 bases map to TRBD1. The germline V gene has CDR1 SGHDN and CDR2 FVKESK. Losses at the gene ends were 0 bases for V and 10 bases for J; bases not matched to a gene: 5. The length of the CDR3 is 15 residues. CDR3 protein: CASSQERTGISPLHF. The CDR3 nucleotides are TGTGCCAGCAGCCAAGAGCGGACAGGGATCTCACCCCTCCACTTT. Complete variable domain (other parts from reference TRBV14 and TRBJ1-6): EAGVTQFPSHSVIEKGQTVTLRCDPISGHDNLYWYRRVMGKEIKFLLHFVKESKQDESGMPNNRFLAERTGGTYSTLKVQPAELEDSGVYFCASSQERTGISPLHFGNGTRLTVT.

This clonotype was seen at least ten times. The chain employs TRBV3-1 and TRBJ1-1; 8 nucleotides align to TRBD1. The germline gives CDR1 LGHDT, CDR2 YNNKEL (reference sequence). The V and J ends lost 4 bases and 10 bases, in that order; junction bases with no gene match: 8. This CDR3 has 13 amino acids. As DNA, the CDR3 is TGTGCCAGCAGCCTACAGGGGGTTATCGGAGCTTTCTTT. It yields the protein CASSLQGVIGAFF.

For this clonotype: A much larger clone differs from this one at a single base, so this may be a read error. This chain joins TRBV7-2 and TRBJ1-1; D unresolved. This CDR3 region has 16 residues. Per germline, CDR1 SGHTA and CDR2 FQGNSA. In DNA form, the CDR3 reads TGTGCCACCGGCCAAGCCCCAGGAAGCGGGAACACTGCAGCTTTCTTT. Its translation is CATGQAPGSGNTAAFF.

This clonotype was seen only a few times. The CDR3 nucleotides are TGTGCCAGCTCACCGGAGGCGGGGGCGCGAACTGAAGCTTTCTTT. This sequence encodes CASSPEAGARTEAFF. The V gene is TRBV18, the J gene TRBJ1-1; D possibly corresponds to TRBD1 (6 bases). The germline V gene has CDR1 KGHSH and CDR2 LQKENI. The CDR3 has 15 residues. Trimming removed 3 bases from V and 5 bases from J, with 16 bases in between.

The V and J genes are TRBV7-8 and TRBJ2-7, with D perhaps TRBD1 or TRBD2 (5 bases each). V lost 3 bases and J lost 5, with 11 bases in between. The CDR3 loop spans 13 amino acids. Germline V gene sequence: CDR1 SGHVS, CDR2 FQNEAQ. CDR3 loop: CASSFTGANEQYF. The DNA of the CDR3 is TGTGCCAGCAGCTTTACCGGGGCAAACGAGCAGTACTTC.

This clonotype has more than one count but fewer than ten. V usage is TRBV7-6 and J usage is TRBJ2-2; D not certain. Germline-derived CDR1 and CDR2 are SGHVS and FNYEAQ. V was shortened by 0 bases and J by 1 base, with 9 bases between the two germline ends. CDR3 length: 16 amino acids. The chain's CDR3 is CASSLAGLVNTGELFF. The DNA of the CDR3 is TGTGCCAGCAGCTTAGCGGGATTGGTGAACACCGGGGAGCTGTTTTTT.

This clonotype has a single count. The chain links TRBV9 to TRBJ2-1; 7 bases match TRBD1. Germline values: CDR1 SGDLS, CDR2 YYNGEE. CDR3 length: 14 amino acids. Losses at the gene ends were 0 bases for V and 8 bases for J; bases not matched to a gene: 5. The CDR3 here is CASSVAVGGYEQFF. The CDR3 DNA is TGTGCCAGCAGCGTAGCCGTAGGGGGCTATGAGCAGTTCTTC. The whole variable domain, remainder taken from reference TRBV9 and TRBJ2-1, is DSGVTQTPKHLITATGQRVTLRCSPRSGDLSVYWYQQSLDQGLQFLIQYYNGEERAKGNILERFSAQQFPDLHSELNLSSLELGDSALYFCASSVAVGGYEQFFGPGTRLTVL.

V usage is TRBV3-1 and J usage is TRBJ1-3, with a possible D match to TRBD1 (5 bases). The germline V and J ends were trimmed by 3 bases and 0 bases, with 15 bases remaining between them. This CDR3 contains 17 residues. CDR1 is LGHDT and CDR2 is YNNKEL in the germline V gene (reference sequence). CDR3 sequence reads: CASSQQRQIFSGNTIYF. The CDR3, as DNA: TGTGCCAGCAGCCAGCAAAGACAGATCTTCTCTGGAAACACCATATATTTT.

This clonotype was seen at least ten times. The V and J genes are TRBV10-3 and TRBJ2-2; D is ambiguous. The CDR3 extends over 16 amino acids. Germline assignment: CDR1 ENHRY and CDR2 SYGVKD. V dropped 3 bases and J dropped 4 bases, with 15 bases sitting between them. CDR3 nucleotide sequence: TGTGCCATCAGTGACGTGGTTCAGGCGCGCACCGGGGAGCTGTTTTTT. It specifies CAISDVVQARTGELFF.

A few counts support this clonotype. The gene calls are TRBV6-5 and TRBJ2-1, with 8 bases identical to TRBD2. CDR3 length: 15 residues. From germline, CDR1 is MNHEY and CDR2 SVGAGI. Trimming cost V 6 bases and J 9 bases; bases outside gene matches: 13. CDR3 loop: CASRRFERELREQFF. In DNA, the CDR3 is TGTGCCAGCAGACGCTTCGAGCGGGAGCTTCGTGAGCAGTTCTTC.

V gene TRBV7-2 combines with J gene TRBJ2-5; D is unresolved. CDR3 size: 14 residues. V lost 1 base and J lost 5, with 11 bases in between. The germline gives CDR1 SGHTA, CDR2 FQGNSA. The CDR3 DNA is TGTGCCAGCAGCTTAGGATCCGGGTTGGAGACCCAGTACTTC. As protein: CASSLGSGLETQYF.

There are a few counts of this clonotype. V and J are TRBV29-1 and TRBJ2-3; D remains unclear. This CDR3 spans 10 amino acids. The germline gives CDR1 SQVTM, CDR2 ANQGSEA. V lost 7 bases and J lost 2, with 4 bases in between. Here the CDR3 DNA reads TGCAGCGGACTCACAGATACGCAGTATTTT. Amino acid sequence: CSGLTDTQYF.

The V and J genes are TRBV12-3 or TRBV12-4 and TRBJ2-3; D uncertain. The CDR3 extends over 14 amino acids. Trimming removed 6 bases at V and 6 bases at J, with 16 bases between. This CDR3 reads CASSPPGTGDTQYF. The CDR3 DNA reads as TGTGCCAGCAGCCCCCCCGGTACGGGTGATACGCAGTATTTT.

This clonotype was seen more than once but under ten times. The genes are TRBV20-1 and TRBJ2-3, with D unclear. CDR3 size: 14 residues. Germline CDR1 reads DFQATT; CDR2 reads SNEGSKA (reference sequence). Trimming removed 6 bases from V and 3 bases from J, with 16 bases in between. Here the CDR3 reads CSATSGSMTDTQYF. In DNA form, the CDR3 reads TGCAGTGCAACGAGTGGTTCAATGACAGATACGCAGTATTTT.

This clonotype has more than one count but fewer than ten. This chain connects TRBV7-9 to TRBJ1-1; TRBD1 might be the D (6 bases). The CDR3 runs to 13 residues. With 5 bases removed from V and 4 bases from J, the gap between germline ends came to 11 bases. Germline V gene data show CDR1 as SEHNR and CDR2 as FQNEAQ (reference sequence). The CDR3 coding sequence is TGTGCCAGCAGCCCTCTCAGGGGCACTGAAGCTTTCTTT. The encoded protein is CASSPLRGTEAFF.

The table lists this clonotype with many counts. V and J are TRBV12-3 or TRBV12-4 and TRBJ1-1; D not resolved. The CDR3 runs 12 residues. The V end was cut by 6 bases, the J end by 1 base, with 6 bases between. For the CDR3, the DNA is TGTGCCAGCAGGCTACAGAACACTGAAGCTTTCTTT. Amino acid sequence: CASRLQNTEAFF.